Sequencing of this TCR beta chain was carried out in a study of Ad26.COV2.S vaccination and SARS-CoV-2 variants (dated by TCRdb to about 2021). Broadly, across the study: Vaccine-arm donors came from COV1001, a multicentre, randomized, double-blind, placebo-controlled phase I-IIa trial of Ad26.COV2.S in healthy adults. A total of approximately 32 samples were included in the TCR-sequenced set, comprising around 19 Ad26.COV2.S vaccine recipients, 5 placebo recipients and 8 SARS-CoV-2 convalescent individuals. Investigators remained blinded to trial group allocation during experiments and outcome assessment. Ad26.COV2.S was given intramuscularly at 5x10^10 or 1x10^11 viral particles, as a single shot or as two shots 56 days apart. TCRbeta repertoire sequencing served as the tool for gauging how specific and how broad the SARS-CoV-2-reactive T cell receptors were following Ad26.COV2.S vaccination. Trial participants were randomized into five groups of five: low-dose or high-dose Ad26.COV2.S given once or twice, or placebo on both occasions.

The treatment or condition label corresponds to: 15 to 20 received Ad26.COV2.S at low or high dose, single or two shots; roughly 5 received placebo; per-sample allocation not given. For vaccine and placebo recipients, the sequenced repertoires came from samples collected on day 63 after the first injection. Cohort 1b enrolled about two dozen adults aged 18-55 years at a single site in Boston, USA, between 29 July and 7 August 2020. Ad26.COV2.S was a replication-incompetent adenovirus type 26 vector that expressed a prefusion-stabilized SARS-CoV-2 spike protein derived from the original Wuhan strain. The study at large found these results: It was noted by the authors that total T cell responses may have been underestimated by the TCR breadth and depth analyses. After vaccination, spike-specific CD8+ and CD4+ T cell responses were reported to show substantial breadth. The study was not powered to compare responses between vaccine doses or regimens. Spike-specific TCR breadth was higher in Ad26.COV2.S recipients than in placebo recipients (P = 0.0014). Non-spike TCR breadth was comparable between vaccine and placebo recipients, consistent with the vaccine containing only spike.

The CDR3 measures 11 amino acids from cysteine to phenylalanine. Only CDR3 DNA is held: 33 bases, read in frame from base 1. Sequences SQVTM (CDR1) and ANQGSEA (CDR2) are obtained from the germline V gene. V gives up 5 bases and J gives up 3 bases, and the segment between their germline ends measures 8 bases. Note on this clone: Its target antigen remains unknown. Base qualities are not at hand, and no much larger clone is one base apart.

TCRbeta CDR3 regions were sequenced with the immunoSEQ Assay. After extraction, genomic DNA underwent amplification by bias-controlled multiplex PCR, followed by high-throughput sequencing. The authors' analysis ran thus. Collapsing and filtering of sequences were performed to quantify the absolute abundance of each unique TCRbeta CDR3 region. T cell fraction was estimated by normalizing TCRbeta template counts to usable DNA, which was measured by amplifying reference genes present in all nucleated cells. Repertoire TCRs were annotated as SARS-CoV-2-specific when V gene, CDR3 amino acid sequence and J gene were exactly matched to a known reactive TCR set. The reference SARS-CoV-2 TCR set was obtained from MIRA and was filtered for enrichment in COVID-19-positive ImmuneCODE repertoires, whereby public or cross-reactive TCRs were removed. Using the MIRA antigens, annotated TCRs were further analysed by specific ORF or by position within an ORF. Breadth was defined as annotated unique rearrangements over total unique productive rearrangements; depth was the summed frequency of those rearrangements. Two-sided Wilcoxon rank-sum tests were applied when comparing TCR breadth between groups. The clones in this table, taken by TCRdb from immuneACCESS, are in-frame only. Not every clone is retained; where verified, under half of the shortfall comes from an unresolved V gene, and the cause of the rest is unknown. V, J and clone size reflect that table, while D and trimming were determined from the DNA. The sample has more than 300,000 clones on record, approximately 80% of them singletons. The biggest ten clones account for around 2.2% of the sample.

Sequenced here: peripheral blood, sampled in a trial of Ad26.COV2.S vaccine versus placebo. The rearrangement combines TRBV29-1 with TRBJ2-7; no D segment can be confidently identified. The sequence was obtained from a person between 18 and 59 years old who received the Ad26.COV2.S COVID-19 vaccine or a placebo. Read as DNA, the sequence is TGCAGCGTTTACACCAACTACGAGCAGTACTTC. Protein translation: CSVYTNYEQYF.